Reported below is one T cell receptor beta chain. The target of this receptor is not known. Qualities for individual bases were not recorded, and no much larger clone is one base off. These data come from a study of spatial heterogeneity in lung cancer (dated by TCRdb to about 2019). About the study as a whole: Samples were obtained from 72 patients with early-stage, untreated non-small cell lung cancer from the lung TRACERx cohort. In the raw uncorrected reads, each unique combination of TCR and UMI appeared more than ten times on average. The study linked features of the TCR repertoire to counts of nonsynonymous mutations, which were determined by whole-exome sequencing of tumor tissue. In non-small cell lung cancer, the study quantitatively compared TCR alpha and beta repertoires across several tumor regions, matched nontumor lung, and blood. Follow-up PBMC samples were sequenced whenever the samples were available, and the median time to follow-up was approximately 24 months after resection. Beta-chain transcripts were consistently detected in greater numbers than alpha-chain transcripts, which likely reflects a higher abundance of beta-chain transcripts. Both alpha and beta chains were TCR-sequenced in samples taken at surgery, namely 220 tumor regions, fewer than 80 matched nontumor lung samples and 56 PBMC samples. The paper's findings and limits, for the study overall: Comparisons of baseline and follow-up blood repertoires included only 15 or so patients. Ubiquitous expanded tumor TCRs showed up in blood more often at tumor resection than at routine follow-up. Additional single-cell paired TCR alpha and beta sequencing was considered necessary to confirm, at a functional level, the hypothesis that regional TCRs recognize regional mutations.

The trim is 4 bases for V and 0 bases for J, with a gap of 12 bases between the germline ends. Inclusive of the bounding cysteine and phenylalanine, the CDR3 is 16 residues long. Only the CDR3 region is kept as DNA, spanning 48 bases read in frame from base 1. CDR1 and CDR2 (SEHNR, FQNEAQ) derive from the germline V gene (reference sequence). Interpreted using the paper, the time point label stands for: blood at routine non-recurrence follow-up after resection. Without any cell sorting, TCR sequencing was performed on whole RNA extracted either from tumor and nontumor lung tissue or from cryopreserved PBMC samples. A patient was chosen for TCR sequencing only when enough RNA was available from at least two tumor regions. Receptors were amplified or captured by 5' RACE. The listed sequencing device is NextSeq 500. In the TCR library protocol, a unique molecular identifier was attached to each TCR cDNA molecule so that PCR and sequencing errors could be corrected. Per the authors' processing: TCR identification, UMI-based error correction and CDR3 extraction were all carried out with Decombinator tools. Expanded TCRs were defined as those above a frequency of 2 per 1,000, corresponding to the top 1% of the tumor frequency distribution. Renyi diversity was calculated using the R vegan package after each repertoire was subsampled 100 times to 5,000 TCRs. CDR3 similarity networks were built from amino acid triplet string-kernel similarity, connecting CDR3s with pairwise similarity above 0.82. Using fastp at Q25 and MiXCR, TCRdb reprocessed the public reads and kept productive beta chains. Identical CDR3 protein sequences are pooled into one entry, listed with their most common genes and DNA. These V and J calls rely on TCRdb rather than the paper's analysis. The sample includes 110,000 or so distinct CDR3 sequences, with 11% observed a single time. Approximately 24% of the sample belongs to the ten largest clones.

The sequences come from PBMCs, collected at follow-up. This receptor was taken from a female donor with early-stage non-small cell lung cancer. In this chain, TRBV7-9 is recombined with TRBJ1-4; the D gene is perhaps TRBD1, on 5 matching bases. The CDR3 amino acid sequence is: CASSSGTGATNEKLFF. The nucleotide sequence is TGTGCCAGCAGCTCCGGGACCGGGGCAACTAATGAAAAACTGTTTTTT. The reference TRBV7-9 and TRBJ1-4 proteins fill in what lies around the CDR3, so the full variable domain reads DTGVSQNPRHKITKRGQNVTFRCDPISEHNRLYWYRQTLGQGPEFLTYFQNEAQLEKSRLLSDRFSAERPKGSFSTLEIQRTEQGDSAMYLCASSSGTGATNEKLFFGSGTQLSVL.